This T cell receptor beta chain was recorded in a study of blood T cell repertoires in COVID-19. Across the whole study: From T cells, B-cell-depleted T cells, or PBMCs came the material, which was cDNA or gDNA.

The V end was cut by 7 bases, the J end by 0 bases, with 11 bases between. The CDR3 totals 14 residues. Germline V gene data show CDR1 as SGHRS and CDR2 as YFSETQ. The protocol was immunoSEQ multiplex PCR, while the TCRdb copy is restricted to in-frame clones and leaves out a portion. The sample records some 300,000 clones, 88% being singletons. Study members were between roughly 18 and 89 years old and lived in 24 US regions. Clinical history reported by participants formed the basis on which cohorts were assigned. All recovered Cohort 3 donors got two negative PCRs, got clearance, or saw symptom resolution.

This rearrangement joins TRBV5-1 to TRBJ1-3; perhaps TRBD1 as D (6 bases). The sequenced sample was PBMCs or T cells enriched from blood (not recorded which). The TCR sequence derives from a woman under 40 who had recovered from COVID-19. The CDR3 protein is CASSGQSSGNTIYF. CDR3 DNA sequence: TGCGCCAGCTCTGGACAGAGCTCTGGAAACACCATATATTTT.